Listed below are T cell receptor beta chains from one sample, sequenced in a study of T cells in Graves' hyperthyroidism and ophthalmopathy. One entry per CDR3 protein, called by TCRdb with MiXCR from the multiplex PCR reads. Here the sample spans about 320,000 distinct CDR3 sequences, around a sixth being singletons. Sequenced: blood. These receptors came from a man aged 30 to 45 with Graves' hyperthyroidism. The CDR3 runs from the conserved cysteine through the conserved F or W. Each record gives: V gene, D gene, clone size, J gene, CDR3 DNA, CDR3 protein. D genes are given only for firm matches. Expanded clones get a size class; other rows say once, few or many, or leave the size out.

TRBV12-3/TRBV12-4	TRBD1	few	TRBJ1-2	TGTGCCAGCAGCCCGCATGGGACAGCCTATGGCTACACCTTC	CASSPHGTAYGYTF
TRBV5-1	TRBD2	many	TRBJ2-1	TGCGCCAGCAGCTTCGGACTAGCGGACTACAATGAGCAGTTCTTC	CASSFGLADYNEQFF
TRBV2	.	many	TRBJ1-1	TGTGCCAGCATCCCCTTGGGGTACACTGAAGCTTTCTTT	CASIPLGYTEAFF
TRBV7-6	.	.	TRBJ2-6	TGTGCCAGCAGCTTATACGAGTCTGGGGCCAACGTCCTGACTTTC	CASSLYESGANVLTF
TRBV3-1	TRBD1	many	TRBJ1-5	TGTGCCAGCAGCGTAGGGACAGCTGATCAGCCCCAGCATTTT	CASSVGTADQPQHF
TRBV3-1	.	.	TRBJ2-7	TGTGCCAGCAGCCAAGATCCCATAAGCGAGCAGTACTTC	CASSQDPISEQYF
TRBV2	TRBD1	.	TRBJ2-1	TGTGCCAGCACCTCGGCAGGGGGTTACAATGAGCAGTTCTTC	CASTSAGGYNEQFF
TRBV5-4	.	.	TRBJ2-2	TGTGCCAGCAGCTTGGGAGGCAGTCAGGGGACCACCGGGGAGCTGTTTTTT	CASSLGGSQGTTGELFF
TRBV5-1	.	.	TRBJ2-7	TGCGCCAGCAGCCGTAACATCAGGACCAGCTCCTACGAGCAGTACTTC	CASSRNIRTSSYEQYF
TRBV10-3	TRBD2	.	TRBJ2-3	TGTGCCATCAGCGGACAGACTAGCGGGAGGTCAGATACGCAGTATTTT	CAISGQTSGRSDTQYF
TRBV24-1	TRBD2	few	TRBJ2-1	TGTGCCACCAGTGATTCCCCCGGGACTAGCGGGGCTAGCTCCTACAATGAGCAGTTCTTC	CATSDSPGTSGASSYNEQFF
TRBV19	.	many	TRBJ2-1	TGTGCCAGTAGTATCAAGAAAGACACCTACAATGAGCAGTTCTTC	CASSIKKDTYNEQFF
TRBV7-3	.	many	TRBJ1-2	TGTGCCAGCAGCCGTAATAGGGGCTACTATGGCTACACCTTC	CASSRNRGYYGYTF
TRBV24-1	.	.	TRBJ1-2	TGTGCCACCAGTGAGGAAACAGGAGAACACAACTATGGCTACACCTTC	CATSEETGEHNYGYTF